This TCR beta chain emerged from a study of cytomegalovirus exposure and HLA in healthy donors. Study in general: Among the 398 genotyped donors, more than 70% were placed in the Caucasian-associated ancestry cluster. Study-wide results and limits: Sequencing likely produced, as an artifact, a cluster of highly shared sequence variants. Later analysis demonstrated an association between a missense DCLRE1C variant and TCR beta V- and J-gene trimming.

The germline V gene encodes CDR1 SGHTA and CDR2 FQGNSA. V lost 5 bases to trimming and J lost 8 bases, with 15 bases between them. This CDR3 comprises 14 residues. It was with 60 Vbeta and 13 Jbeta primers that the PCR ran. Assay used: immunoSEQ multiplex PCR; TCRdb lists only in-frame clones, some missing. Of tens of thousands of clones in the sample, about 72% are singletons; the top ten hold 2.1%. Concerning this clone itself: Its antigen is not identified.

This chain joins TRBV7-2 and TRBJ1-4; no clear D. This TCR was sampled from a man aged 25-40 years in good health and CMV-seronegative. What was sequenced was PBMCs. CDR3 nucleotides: TGTGCCAGCAGCACTCAACCACGCGGAGAAAAACTGTTTTTT. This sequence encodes CASSTQPRGEKLFF.